These 28 T cell receptor beta chains originate from one sample sequenced in a study of T-cell reconstitution after alpha-beta-depleted transplantation in children. Unique molecular identifiers were used to barcode this TCRbeta library. TCRdb reprocessed the PCR reads with MiXCR, giving one entry per CDR3 protein. The sample yields roughly 200,000 distinct CDR3 sequences, about 6.4% seen once. This specimen was PBMCs from the stem cell graft donor, taken from the stem cell graft. Source of these receptors: a human donor who donated a stem cell graft to a child with Wiskott-Aldrich syndrome.

This clonotype has ten or more counts. This chain connects TRBV7-9 to TRBJ2-7, with D tentatively TRBD2 (5 bases). Germline V gives CDR1 SEHNR, CDR2 FQNEAQ (reference sequence). The CDR3 extends over 14 amino acids. The V and J ends lost 4 bases and 2 bases respectively, with 12 bases between them. CDR3: CASSSRVRAYEQYF. CDR3 nucleotide sequence: TGTGCCAGCAGCTCGCGGGTCCGAGCCTACGAGCAGTACTTC.

This clonotype has more than one count but fewer than ten. The rearrangement joins TRBV12-3 or TRBV12-4 to TRBJ1-2, with 9 bases identical to TRBD1. The CDR3 has 15 residues. V lost 7 bases and J lost 4; bases outside the gene matches: 10. CDR3 sequence reads: CASKTWTGVGYGYTF. In nucleotides, the CDR3 is TGTGCCAGCAAAACCTGGACAGGGGTAGGCTATGGCTACACCTTC.

This clonotype was found many times. CDR3 sequence reads: CASSLIPPTGVLEDNEQFF. The CDR3, as DNA: TGTGCCAGCAGTTTAATACCCCCGACAGGGGTGTTGGAGGACAATGAGCAGTTCTTC. This sequence joins TRBV6-5 and TRBJ2-1, with 8 bases fitting TRBD1. The germline V gene has CDR1 MNHEY and CDR2 SVGAGI. This CDR3 has 19 residues. Trimming at V came to 4 bases and at J to 5 bases, leaving 19 bases not matched to a gene.

This clonotype was recorded many times. CDR3 sequence reads: CASSKGTSGRTSTDTQYF. The CDR3 DNA reads as TGTGCCAGCAGCAAAGGGACTAGCGGGAGGACTAGCACAGATACGCAGTATTTT. J is TRBJ2-3 and V is TRBV5-4, with 15 bases lining up with TRBD2. CDR1 SGHNT and CDR2 YYREEE come from the germline V gene (reference sequence). J was trimmed by 0 bases and V by 4 bases; bases with no gene match: 6. The CDR3 is 18 residues long.

This clonotype has a handful of counts. This sequence joins TRBV12-3 or TRBV12-4 and TRBJ2-1; 7 bases match TRBD2. CDR3 length: 16 amino acids. Trimming removed 6 bases from V and 7 bases from J; junction bases left unmatched: 15. The CDR3: CASSLYGRGSVNEQFF. CDR3 nucleotides: TGTGCCAGCAGCCTTTACGGGCGGGGGTCCGTGAATGAGCAGTTCTTC.

This clonotype occurred many times. The chain joins TRBV5-1 to TRBJ2-7, with 9 positions matching TRBD1. J gave up 3 bases and V 5 bases, and 12 bases lay outside the gene matches. This CDR3 has 16 residues. Looked up from germline, CDR1 is SGHRS and CDR2 is YFSETQ. The CDR3 DNA reads as TGCGCCAGCAGAAGGGATTCCGGGACAGGGTACTACGAGCAGTACTTC. Residues: CASRRDSGTGYYEQYF. The variable domain in full, with the rest retrieved from reference TRBV5-1 and TRBJ2-7, is KAGVTQTPRYLIKTRGQQVTLSCSPISGHRSVSWYQQTPGQGLQFLFEYFSETQRNKGNFPGRFSGRQFSNSRSEMNVSTLELGDSALYLCASRRDSGTGYYEQYFGPGTRLTVT.

This clonotype was recorded at least ten times. The V gene is TRBV5-1, the J gene TRBJ2-2, with D tentatively TRBD1 (6 bases). Between the trimmed V and J ends, which lost 4 bases and 2 bases, there was a span of 9 bases. Germline values: CDR1 SGHRS, CDR2 YFSETQ. The CDR3 is made up of 14 amino acids. The CDR3 spells CASSAQGNTGELFF. CDR3 sequence (DNA): TGCGCCAGCAGCGCACAGGGAAACACCGGGGAGCTGTTTTTT.

This clonotype occurred many times. Here the CDR3 DNA reads TGCGCCAGCAGCCTTGGACAGGGGGGAAATACACCCCTCCACTTT. The encoded protein is CASSLGQGGNTPLHF. This chain links TRBV5-1 with TRBJ1-6; 10 bases fit TRBD1. V was clipped by 4 bases and J by 11 bases; unmatched bases: 9. The CDR3 contains 15 residues. Germline CDR1 and CDR2: SGHRS and YFSETQ.

V is TRBV5-1 and J is TRBJ2-5, with 9 bases aligning to TRBD2. V shed 1 base and J 5 bases; nucleotides not matched to a gene: 3. CDR3 length: 14 residues. CDR1 is SGHRS and CDR2 is YFSETQ in the germline V gene. The CDR3 nucleotides read TGCGCCAGCAGCTTGTTAGCGGGGGATGAGACCCAGTACTTC. It translates to CASSLLAGDETQYF. Full variable domain (rest looked up from reference TRBV5-1 and TRBJ2-5): KAGVTQTPRYLIKTRGQQVTLSCSPISGHRSVSWYQQTPGQGLQFLFEYFSETQRNKGNFPGRFSGRQFSNSRSEMNVSTLELGDSALYLCASSLLAGDETQYFGPGTRLLVL.

This clonotype was detected ten times or more. The chain joins TRBV20-1 to TRBJ2-5; 8 bases are a match to TRBD2. CDR1 DFQATT and CDR2 SNEGSKA come from the germline V gene (reference sequence). Trimming cost V 0 bases and J 2 bases; bases outside gene matches: 11. The CDR3 covers 17 residues. CDR3 DNA sequence: TGCAGTGCTAGAGATTGGCGCGGCGGGGGGTGGCAAGAGACCCAGTACTTC. Its protein is CSARDWRGGGWQETQYF.

This clonotype was recorded many times. The V call is TRBV27, the J call TRBJ2-2; 9 bases are shared with TRBD1. Germline V gene sequence: CDR1 MNHEY, CDR2 SMNVEV (reference sequence). Trimming removed 5 bases from V and 6 bases from J; junction bases left unmatched: 4. The CDR3 totals 14 residues. CDR3 in DNA: TGTGCCAGCAGTGGGGACAGGGACCCCGGGGAGCTGTTTTTT. This encodes CASSGDRDPGELFF.

This clonotype was observed many times. The chain links TRBV20-1 to TRBJ2-7; D might be TRBD1 or TRBD2, each matching 5 bases. V lost 4 bases to trimming and J lost 2 bases, with 18 bases between them. Germline assignment: CDR1 DFQATT and CDR2 SNEGSKA (reference sequence). The CDR3 consists of 15 residues. CDR3 sequence: CSAKRPGTSPYEQYF. CDR3 DNA: TGCAGTGCTAAAAGGCCCGGGACGTCGCCCTACGAGCAGTACTTC.

This clonotype appeared a few times. The gene calls are TRBV5-1 and TRBJ2-1; 9 bases agree with TRBD1. The germline CDR1 and CDR2 sequences are SGHRS and YFSETQ. The V gene end was trimmed by 4 bases and the J gene end by 3 bases; junction bases not matched to a gene: 2. The CDR3 consists of 14 residues. The CDR3 DNA follows: TGCGCCAGCAGCGCGGGACAGGGCTACAATGAGCAGTTCTTC. As protein: CASSAGQGYNEQFF. The full variable domain, completed using reference TRBV5-1 and TRBJ2-1, is KAGVTQTPRYLIKTRGQQVTLSCSPISGHRSVSWYQQTPGQGLQFLFEYFSETQRNKGNFPGRFSGRQFSNSRSEMNVSTLELGDSALYLCASSAGQGYNEQFFGPGTRLTVL.

This clonotype was recorded at least ten times. CDR3 region: CASSYGFSGSGANVLTF. The DNA of the CDR3 is TGTGCCAGCAGTTATGGATTTTCGGGTTCCGGGGCCAACGTCCTGACTTTC. The rearrangement links TRBV6-5 to TRBJ2-6; D is unclear. Germline CDR1 MNHEY, CDR2 SVGAGI. Trimming removed 3 bases from V and 4 bases from J, with 16 bases in between. This CDR3 has 17 residues.

This rearrangement joins TRBV30 to TRBJ2-5, with D perhaps matching TRBD2 (6 bases). The ends were cut back, 6 bases at V and 5 bases at J, with 19 bases in the middle. Germline-derived CDR1 and CDR2 are GTSNPN and SVGIG (reference sequence). The CDR3 is 14 residues long. In DNA form, the CDR3 reads TGTGCCTGCGGCCCGTTACCTGGGGGGGAGACCCAGTACTTC. This codes for CACGPLPGGETQYF. The full variable domain, its missing parts supplied by reference TRBV30 and TRBJ2-5, is SQTIHQWPATLVQPVGSPLSLECTVEGTSNPNLYWYRQAAGRGLQLLFYSVGIGQISSEVPQNLSASRPQDRQFILSSKKLLLSDSGFYLCACGPLPGGETQYFGPGTRLLVL.

This clonotype was recorded at least ten times. This chain uses TRBV6-5 with TRBJ1-2; 9 nucleotides agree with TRBD1. The CDR3 covers 13 residues. Germline CDR1 is MNHEY and CDR2 is SVGAGI. V lost 4 bases to trimming and J lost 6 bases; unmatched junction nucleotides: 3. This chain's CDR3 is CASSLQGADGYTF. CDR3 sequence (DNA): TGTGCCAGCAGTTTACAGGGGGCAGATGGCTACACCTTC.

This clonotype occurred many times. The chain employs TRBV21-1 and TRBJ2-5; the D call in the table, TRBD1, was not verified against the DNA. TRBV21-1 is an annotated pseudogene. CDR3 length: 14 residues. As DNA, the CDR3 is TGTGCCCCGATAAACAGGGGTTCGGAAGAGACCCAGTACTTC. It encodes CAPINRGSEETQYF.

This clonotype was picked up many times. This rearrangement joins TRBV5-1 to TRBJ2-7; 7 bases match TRBD1. The V gene's germline CDR1 is SGHRS and CDR2 YFSETQ. Trimming removed 0 bases from V and 3 bases from J; junction bases left unmatched: 6. The CDR3 covers 15 residues. The CDR3 nucleotides read TGCGCCAGCAGCTTGGGTGGACAGGTCCTCTACGAGCAGTACTTC. This encodes CASSLGGQVLYEQYF.

J is TRBJ1-1 and V is TRBV6-1; D possibly corresponds to TRBD1 (5 bases). The CDR3 covers 14 residues. Trimming stripped 4 bases from V and 1 base from J, with 10 bases between. CDR1 is MNHNS, CDR2 SASEGT, per germline. The CDR3 loop is CASSVDRRNTEAFF. The CDR3 nucleotides are TGTGCCAGCAGTGTTGACAGAAGGAACACTGAAGCTTTCTTT.

The chain uses TRBV3-1 and TRBJ1-1; TRBD1 is a possible D gene (5 bases). The V and J ends lost 0 bases and 3 bases respectively, with 17 bases between them. Looked up from germline, CDR1 is LGHDT and CDR2 is YNNKEL (reference sequence). The CDR3 spans 17 residues. The CDR3 loop is CASSQEQVTGIYTEAFF. Written as DNA, the CDR3 is TGTGCCAGCAGCCAAGAACAGGTTACGGGGATCTACACTGAAGCTTTCTTT.

This clonotype was recorded at least ten times. This chain uses TRBV6-1 with TRBJ1-2; D might be TRBD1 (5 bases). The CDR3 extends over 14 amino acids. Trimming cost V 6 bases and J 7 bases, with 18 bases left between them. CDR1 MNHNS and CDR2 SASEGT come from the germline V gene. As DNA, the CDR3 is TGTGCCAGCAGGGAGAACCCGGAGGGGTCTGGCTACACCTTC. Protein: CASRENPEGSGYTF.

V gene TRBV4-3 combines with J gene TRBJ2-4; 11 bases fit TRBD1. The germline CDR1 and CDR2 sequences are LGHNA and YSLEER. The CDR3 is 15 amino acids. The J segment lost 8 bases and the V segment lost 3 bases, leaving 6 bases of the junction unmatched. For the CDR3, the DNA is TGCGCCAGCAGCCAGACCCCGGGACAGGGGGACATTCAGTACTTC. It specifies CASSQTPGQGDIQYF.

This clonotype has a handful of counts. The V call is TRBV5-1, the J call TRBJ1-1; 9 bases fit TRBD1. Germline values: CDR1 SGHRS, CDR2 YFSETQ. Unmatched junction bases numbered 13, after V lost 8 bases and J lost 2 bases. The length of the CDR3 is 16 residues. The CDR3 region is CASTQGAFPGNTEAFF. CDR3 in DNA: TGCGCCAGTACACAGGGGGCTTTTCCAGGTAACACTGAAGCTTTCTTT.

This clonotype was counted many times. V usage is TRBV11-2 and J usage is TRBJ2-1; 7 nucleotides match TRBD1. The CDR3 totals 16 residues. CDR1 and CDR2 (germline): SGHAT, FQNNGV. Losses at the gene ends were 1 base for V and 6 bases for J; bases not matched to a gene: 9. CDR3 DNA: TGTGCCAGCAGCTTAGCCAAGGGGGCGACAGGCAATGAGCAGTTCTTC. Translating gives CASSLAKGATGNEQFF.

This clonotype was counted at least ten times. The chain has TRBV11-1 and TRBJ2-1; 12 bases are shared with TRBD2. The CDR3 contains 19 residues. CDR1 is SGHAT and CDR2 is FQDESV in the germline V gene (reference sequence). With V trimmed by 4 bases and J by 0 bases, 10 bases remained unmatched. The CDR3 here is CASSSLGLAGLSSYNEQFF. The CDR3 DNA is TGTGCCAGCAGCTCCCTTGGACTAGCGGGGCTGAGCTCCTACAATGAGCAGTTCTTC.

This clonotype was counted a few times. The chain has TRBV2 and TRBJ2-7; 7 nucleotides agree with TRBD1. The CDR3 length is 13 residues. Germline trimming cut 6 bases from V and 3 bases from J; bases unmatched to any gene: 5. Germline values: CDR1 SNHLY, CDR2 FYNNEI. CDR3 protein: CASRTGYRYEQYF. The CDR3 nucleotides are TGTGCCAGCAGGACAGGGTACCGCTACGAGCAGTACTTC.

Ten or more counts support this clonotype. The rearrangement uses TRBV12-3 or TRBV12-4 and TRBJ1-1; D not resolved. This CDR3 comprises 12 residues. The V and J ends lost 5 bases and 10 bases respectively, with 14 bases between them. As DNA, the CDR3 is TGTGCCAGCAGTCACCAGGCTCATCTAGCTTTCTTT. This encodes CASSHQAHLAFF.

Ten or more counts support this clonotype. The chain joins TRBV20-1 to TRBJ1-5, with a possible D match to TRBD1 (5 bases). The CDR3 covers 15 residues. Germline lookup yields CDR1 DFQATT and CDR2 SNEGSKA (reference sequence). V was clipped by 6 bases and J by 0 bases, with 15 bases between them. The CDR3 protein is CSAAKGTFSNQPQHF. DNA for the CDR3: TGCAGTGCGGCCAAGGGGACTTTTAGCAATCAGCCCCAGCATTTT.